This T cell receptor beta chain was identified in a study of T cell changes during pregnancy in multiple sclerosis. Clones were sequenced by immunoSEQ multiplex PCR, and TCRdb holds only the in-frame ones, with some missing. The data hold about 59,000 clones, with 85% to 95% observed a single time. Germline assignment: CDR1 SGHVS and CDR2 FNYEAQ. Trimming removed 5 bases at V and 0 bases at J, with 20 bases between. This CDR3 has 17 residues. Specimen: CD8+ T cells from peripheral blood mononuclear cells, collected in the third trimester of pregnancy. The rearrangement joins TRBV7-6 to TRBJ2-7; D remains ambiguous. The origin of this receptor is a female donor with multiple sclerosis, enrolled in a pregnancy study. CDR3 loop: CASSPLPSRVSSYEQYF. The DNA of the CDR3 is TGTGCCAGCAGCCCGTTACCAAGCCGGGTAAGCTCCTACGAGCAGTACTTC.